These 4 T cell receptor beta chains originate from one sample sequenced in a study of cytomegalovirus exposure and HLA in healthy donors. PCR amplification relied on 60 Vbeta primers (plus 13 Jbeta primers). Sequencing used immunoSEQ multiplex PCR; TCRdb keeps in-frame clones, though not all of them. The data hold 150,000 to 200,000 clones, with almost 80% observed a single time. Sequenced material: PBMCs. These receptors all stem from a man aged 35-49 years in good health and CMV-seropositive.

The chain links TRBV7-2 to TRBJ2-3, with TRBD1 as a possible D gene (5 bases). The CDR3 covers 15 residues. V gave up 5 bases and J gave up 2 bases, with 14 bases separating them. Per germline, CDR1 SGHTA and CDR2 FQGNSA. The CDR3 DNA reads TGTGCCAGCAGCCCACGGACACCCCTCACAGATACGCAGTATTTT. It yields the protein CASSPRTPLTDTQYF.

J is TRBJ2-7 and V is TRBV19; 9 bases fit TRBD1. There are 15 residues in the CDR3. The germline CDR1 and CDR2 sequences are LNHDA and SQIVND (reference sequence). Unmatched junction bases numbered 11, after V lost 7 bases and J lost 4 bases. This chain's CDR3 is CASNPRTGGGYEQYF. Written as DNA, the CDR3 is TGTGCCAGTAACCCCCGAACAGGGGGCGGGTACGAGCAGTACTTC.

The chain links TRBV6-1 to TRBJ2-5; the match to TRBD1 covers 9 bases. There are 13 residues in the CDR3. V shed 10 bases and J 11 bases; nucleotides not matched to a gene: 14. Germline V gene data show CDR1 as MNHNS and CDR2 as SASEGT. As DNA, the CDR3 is TGTGCCACCAACTCGGGACAGGGTGCTGAGCAGTACTTC. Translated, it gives CATNSGQGAEQYF.

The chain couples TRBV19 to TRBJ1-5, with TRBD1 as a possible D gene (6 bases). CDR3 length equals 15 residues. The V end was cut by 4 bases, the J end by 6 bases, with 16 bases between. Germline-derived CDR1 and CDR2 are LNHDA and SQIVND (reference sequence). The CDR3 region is CASSTTGREGQPQHF. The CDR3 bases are TGTGCCAGTAGTACTACAGGGAGGGAGGGTCAGCCCCAGCATTTT. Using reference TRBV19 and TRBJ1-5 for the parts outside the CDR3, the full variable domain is DGGITQSPKYLFRKEGQNVTLSCEQNLNHDAMYWYRQDPGQGLRLIYYSQIVNDFQKGDIAEGYSVSREKKESFPLTVTSAQKNPTAFYLCASSTTGREGQPQHFGDGTRLSIL.